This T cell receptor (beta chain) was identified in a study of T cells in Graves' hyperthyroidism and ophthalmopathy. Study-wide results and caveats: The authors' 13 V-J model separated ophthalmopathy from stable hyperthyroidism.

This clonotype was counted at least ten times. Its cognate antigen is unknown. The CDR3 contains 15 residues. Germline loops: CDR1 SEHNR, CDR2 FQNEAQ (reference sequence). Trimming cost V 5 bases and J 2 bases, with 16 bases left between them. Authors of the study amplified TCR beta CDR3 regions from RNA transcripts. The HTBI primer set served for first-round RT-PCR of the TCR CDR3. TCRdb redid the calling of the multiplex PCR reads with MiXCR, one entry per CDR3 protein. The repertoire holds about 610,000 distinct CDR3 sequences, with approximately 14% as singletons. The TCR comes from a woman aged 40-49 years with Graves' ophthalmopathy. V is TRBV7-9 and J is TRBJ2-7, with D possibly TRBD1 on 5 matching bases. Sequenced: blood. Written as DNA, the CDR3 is TGTGCCAGCAGCCACACTCGACAGAACCCCTACGAGCAGTACTTC. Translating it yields CASSHTRQNPYEQYF. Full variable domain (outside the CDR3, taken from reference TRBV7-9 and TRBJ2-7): DTGVSQNPRHKITKRGQNVTFRCDPISEHNRLYWYRQTLGQGPEFLTYFQNEAQLEKSRLLSDRFSAERPKGSFSTLEIQRTEQGDSAMYLCASSHTRQNPYEQYFGPGTRLTVT.